These T cell receptor beta chains were read from a single sample in a study of T cell changes during pregnancy in multiple sclerosis. The assay was immunoSEQ multiplex PCR, and TCRdb's table has in-frame clones only and misses some. Of 10,000 to 13,000 clones in the sample, approximately 90% are singletons; the top ten hold around 5.5%. The material sequenced was CD8+ T cells from peripheral blood mononuclear cells, taken in the first trimester of pregnancy. Receptors were obtained from a female donor in good health, enrolled as a control in a pregnancy study. Both conserved end residues are trimmed from each CDR3. The order of the fields is V gene, CDR3 protein.

>TRBV19
ASSIKGVGYSGANVLT
>TRBV18
ASSPEQSNTEAF
>TRBV19
ASSSGTGELF
>TRBV9
ASSGGGYT
>TRBV27
ASSPSVTSTSYEQY
>TRBV14
ASSQDYGQGTYEQY
>TRBV2
ASGTLEAF
>TRBV5-6
ASSLREGDTQY
>TRBV6-4
ATTSGSTGELF
>TRBV27
ASSSDRAGEQY
>TRBV27
ASSLSQGSGNTIY
>TRBV6-1
ASSENYSDSQSSYEQY
>TRBV7-2
ASSSHLPFSGQVETQY
>TRBV5-6
ASSPGVDLLNQPQH
>TRBV4-3
ASSPGGSGNTIY
>TRBV19
ASSPNPWDRSSYEQY